This entry concerns a single TCR beta chain. Its target is not known. This sample was included in a study of T cells in women clearing cervical HPV infection. In the study overall: Case blood was drawn when the lesion was first found; control blood after infection became undetectable.

Overall study findings and caveats: Effector/memory and HPV-specific T cells were not isolated, and association timing is unknown.

Using immunoSEQ multiplex PCR, the repertoire was profiled, and TCRdb retains in-frame clones only, with some absent. The sample includes tens of thousands of clones. All participants had a single incident cervical HPV16 infection, and prevalent HPV16 infections were excluded. The source of this sequence is a woman aged 18-70 years with a cervical HPV16 infection that either progressed to CIN3+ or cleared (not recorded which). Sequencing was performed on blood buffy coat.

The CDR3 is CASSPAGKGGYTF. CDR3 DNA (partial): TGTGCCAGTAGTCCGGCCGGTAAGGGTGGC. The J gene is TRBJ1-2, the V gene TRBV19; D is unresolved. Read sequence stops 3 residues before the CDR3 end, and the germline J gene provides the missing end. CDR1 is LNHDA and CDR2 is SQIVND in the germline V gene (reference sequence). V was cut by 5 bases and J by 7 bases, with 14 bases left in between. This CDR3 comprises 13 residues.